What follows describes a single TCR beta chain. No antigen is known for it. The data originate from a study of cytomegalovirus exposure and HLA in healthy donors. Regarding the study as a whole: For TCR beta chains, V- and J-gene trimming was later linked to a missense DCLRE1C variant. A later examination showed that TCR association rates differed by HLA locus, with DRB1 most and HLA-C fewest. Most TCR sequences showed up rarely, but some public TCRs showed up in many donors. The classifier reportedly diagnosed cytomegalovirus status with high sensitivity and specificity.

PCR used 60 Vbeta primers and 13 Jbeta primers. Measured with immunoSEQ multiplex PCR; TCRdb has only the in-frame clones, and not every one. Its clone listing holds under 100,000 clones. This TCR was sampled from a woman under 40 in good health and CMV-seronegative. Sequenced sample: PBMCs.

In DNA form, the CDR3 reads TGCAGCGTTGAAGATGGCGCGGGGTACAATGAGCAGTTCTTC. It codes for CSVEDGAGYNEQFF. The chain joins TRBV29-1 to TRBJ2-1, with D perhaps matching TRBD2 (6 bases). This CDR3 spans 14 amino acids. Germline V CDR1 and CDR2: SQVTM, ANQGSEA. The germline V and J ends were trimmed by 0 bases and 4 bases, with 10 bases remaining between them.